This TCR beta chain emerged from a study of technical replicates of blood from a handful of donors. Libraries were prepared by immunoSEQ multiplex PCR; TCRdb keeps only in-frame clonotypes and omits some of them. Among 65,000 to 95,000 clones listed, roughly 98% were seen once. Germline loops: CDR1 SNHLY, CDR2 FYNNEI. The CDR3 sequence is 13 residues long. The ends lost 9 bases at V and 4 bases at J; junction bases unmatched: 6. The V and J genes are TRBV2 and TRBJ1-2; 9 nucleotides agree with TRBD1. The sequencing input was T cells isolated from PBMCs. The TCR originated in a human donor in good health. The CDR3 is CASDRGKTYGYTF. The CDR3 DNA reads TGTGCCAGTGACAGGGGGAAAACCTATGGCTACACCTTC.